This T cell receptor (beta chain) was sequenced during a study of T cells in Graves' hyperthyroidism and ophthalmopathy. Study at large: Pretreatment peripheral blood was obtained at initial diagnosis.

With 0 bases clipped from V and 1 base from J, the junction kept 5 bases outside the gene matches. Germline V gene lookup returns CDR1 SGHVS and CDR2 FNYEAQ. The CDR3 is 17 amino acids. Based on clinical symptoms, serum thyroxine and TRAb, thyroid ultrasound and orbital computed tomography, diagnoses were reached. Using RNA transcripts as the source, TCR beta CDR3 regions were amplified. The HTBI primer set served for first-round RT-PCR of the TCR CDR3. TCRdb re-called the multiplex PCR reads through MiXCR, storing one row per CDR3 protein. In the table there are fewer than 500,000 distinct CDR3 sequences, roughly 14% of which are singletons.

The specimen was blood. The gene calls are TRBV7-6 and TRBJ2-3, with TRBD2 identical over 9 bases. The TCR sequence derives from a man in his late teens or twenties with Graves' ophthalmopathy. The DNA for the CDR3 is TGTGCCAGCAGCTTAGCTCTAGCGGGGAAAGGCACAGATACGCAGTATTTT. Protein: CASSLALAGKGTDTQYF.